This T cell receptor beta chain is from a study of shared clonotypes between healthy human individuals. Study-wide points: Shared clonotypes: 4.5% to 6.5% naive CD4, around 3.7% naive CD8, over 2% memory CD4, under 0.5% memory CD8.

The data were produced by immunoSEQ multiplex PCR, yet TCRdb's version contains in-frame clones alone and is incomplete. The repertoire holds some 600,000 clones, about 96% seen once, with about 0.11% in the top ten. Concerning this clone: Its specificity is not known.

Naive CD8 cells lacked CD45RO and underwent positive selection for CCR7, leaving out terminally differentiated effector memory CD45RA+ cells. Every donor was a Caucasian adult from Nashville, Tennessee. V lost 0 bases and J 6 bases, leaving 18 bases between the germline ends. There are 15 residues in the CDR3. CDR1 is SQVTM and CDR2 is ANQGSEA in the germline V gene. The chain carries TRBV29-1 and TRBJ2-7; a weak D match, TRBD2 (6 bases). The sequenced material came from naive CD8+ T cells sorted from blood. This sequence originates from a woman under 40 in good health. The CDR3 region is CSVEEPTRPKSEQYF. The CDR3 DNA is TGCAGCGTTGAAGAACCGACTAGACCGAAAAGCGAGCAGTACTTC.